These 5 T cell receptor beta chains share one sample of origin, sequenced in a study of graft-versus-host responses after intestinal transplantation. Using immunoSEQ multiplex PCR, the repertoire was profiled, and TCRdb retains in-frame clones only, with some absent. This table holds some 120,000 clones, 90% found once. No antigen is known for these receptors. Material: unstimulated CD4+ T cells sorted from spleen or lymph node cells, obtained before intestinal transplant. The receptors come from a human donor who received an intestinal transplant.

The V gene is TRBV19, the J gene TRBJ2-1; D is unresolved. The CDR3 sequence is 12 residues long. Germline values: CDR1 LNHDA, CDR2 SQIVND (reference sequence). Deletions cut 6 bases from V and 9 bases from J, with 12 bases between. The CDR3 DNA reads TGTGCCAGTAGCCCTCTAAGAGGTGAGCAGTTCTTC. Protein product: CASSPLRGEQFF.

The chain couples TRBV5-6 to TRBJ1-4; the D gene is possibly TRBD1 (5 bases). Germline V gene sequence: CDR1 SGHDT, CDR2 YYEEEE. Trimming took off 7 bases at V and 4 bases at J, with 14 bases between the two ends. CDR3 size: 14 residues. The CDR3 DNA is TGTGCCAGCCGCACGGGGGGAGTTAATGAAAAACTGTTTTTT. It codes for CASRTGGVNEKLFF.

The chain uses TRBV19 and TRBJ2-5, with a weak D call TRBD2 (5 bases). V was cut by 3 bases and J by 5 bases, with 7 bases left in between. The CDR3 contains 12 residues. CDR1 is LNHDA, CDR2 SQIVND, per germline (reference sequence). CDR3 in amino acids: CASSMTGETQYF. For the CDR3, the DNA is TGTGCCAGTAGTATGACGGGGGAGACCCAGTACTTC.

This clone appeared once. This rearrangement joins TRBV11-2 to TRBJ1-2; the match to TRBD1 covers 7 bases. V lost 1 base and J lost 4; bases outside the gene matches: 3. The germline V gene has CDR1 SGHAT and CDR2 FQNNGV. The CDR3 runs to 14 residues. DNA for the CDR3: TGTGCCAGCAGCTTAGGGACAGGTCCCTATGGCTACACCTTC. Residues: CASSLGTGPYGYTF.

In its sample, this clone was seen once. V is TRBV9 and J is TRBJ2-3; TRBD2 matches at 8 bases. Germline V lookup: CDR1 SGDLS, CDR2 YYNGEE. This CDR3 spans 16 amino acids. With V trimmed by 4 bases and J by 5 bases, 12 bases remained unmatched. CDR3 residues: CASSPQAGEAKDTQYF. CDR3 coding DNA: TGTGCCAGCAGCCCCCAAGCGGGGGAGGCAAAAGATACGCAGTATTTT.